The 18 T cell receptor beta chains listed next were all sequenced from one sample in a study of type 1 regulatory T cells. Study results and limitations: Compared with non-type 1 regulatory T cells, type 1 regulatory T cells showed a more restricted TCR repertoire.

MiXCR, applied by TCRdb to the reads, yields one record per CDR3 protein. The sample gives several thousand distinct CDR3 sequences, 30% to 40% of which show up once; roughly 26% is in the top ten. No cognate antigen is known for these TCRs. The source material was cultured type 1 regulatory T (Tr1) cells, either the whole culture or a sorted fraction (not recorded which). All receptors come from a human donor in good health.

This clonotype occurred a few times. J is TRBJ2-1 and V is TRBV6-1; 7 bases map to TRBD2. CDR1 MNHNS and CDR2 SASEGT come from the germline V gene. V gave up 0 bases and J gave up 1 base; unmatched junction bases: 0. CDR3 length equals 15 residues. CDR3 sequence: CASSEAGGSYNEQFF. The DNA for the CDR3 is TGTGCCAGCAGTGAAGCGGGAGGGTCCTACAATGAGCAGTTCTTC.

This clonotype has just a few counts. This sequence joins TRBV6-6 and TRBJ1-2; D perhaps matches TRBD1 (6 bases). Deletions cut 7 bases from V and 0 bases from J, with 18 bases between. Per the germline V gene, CDR1 is MNHNY and CDR2 is SVGAGI (reference sequence). This CDR3 contains 16 residues. CDR3 bases: TGTGCCAGCACCCACGGACAGACACTAGCTAACTATGGCTACACCTTC. This sequence encodes CASTHGQTLANYGYTF.

This clonotype was counted only a few times. This chain links TRBV24-1 with TRBJ1-4; D ambiguous. V shed 3 bases and J shed 11 bases, with 12 bases lying between them. Germline CDR1 KGHDR, CDR2 SFDVKD. The CDR3 consists of 13 residues. Here the CDR3 DNA reads TGTGCCACCAGTGATCCCGGACGGGGTAAACTGTTTTTT. It is translated as CATSDPGRGKLFF.

The chain employs TRBV7-2 and TRBJ1-2; TRBD1 agrees at 10 bases. Per germline, CDR1 SGHTA and CDR2 FQGNSA. The CDR3 extends over 13 amino acids. V shed 8 bases and J 10 bases; nucleotides not matched to a gene: 10. The CDR3 coding sequence is TGTGCCAGCGACCGGGACAGGGGCTTTACCTACACCTTC. Encoded protein: CASDRDRGFTYTF.

The chain combines TRBV18 with TRBJ2-7, with D maybe TRBD2 (5 bases). V was cut by 3 bases and J by 7 bases, with 16 bases left in between. Germline assignment: CDR1 KGHSH and CDR2 LQKENI. This CDR3 spans 14 amino acids. The CDR3 DNA is TGTGCCAGCTCACCGGAATCAGGTCCGGGAGAGCAGTACTTC. It codes for CASSPESGPGEQYF.

This chain joins TRBV12-3 or TRBV12-4 and TRBJ2-1; D unclear. The CDR3 extends over 12 amino acids. Between the trimmed V and J ends, which lost 2 bases and 3 bases, there was a span of 2 bases. CDR3 in amino acids: CASSLHYNEQFF. In nucleotides, the CDR3 is TGTGCCAGCAGTTTACACTACAATGAGCAGTTCTTC.

The chain recombines TRBV11-2 with TRBJ2-1; D gene unclear. Trimming stripped 5 bases from V and 4 bases from J, with 12 bases between. Germline-derived CDR1 and CDR2 are SGHAT and FQNNGV. This CDR3 has 14 amino acids. The CDR3 DNA reads TGTGCCAGCAGCGTATATAACGGGTACAATGAGCAGTTCTTC. Its translation: CASSVYNGYNEQFF. The full variable domain, its missing parts supplied by reference TRBV11-2 and TRBJ2-1, is EAGVAQSPRYKIIEKRQSVAFWCNPISGHATLYWYQQILGQGPKLLIQFQNNGVVDDSQLPKDRFSAERLKGVDSTLKIQPAKLEDSAVYLCASSVYNGYNEQFFGPGTRLTVL.

In its sample, this clonotype was seen a few times. The CDR3 sequence is CASSLSKGNQPQHF. In DNA, the CDR3 is TGTGCCAGCAGCTTAAGTAAGGGGAATCAGCCCCAGCATTTT. The gene calls are TRBV7-2 and TRBJ1-5; D possibly corresponds to TRBD1 (5 bases). This CDR3 region has 14 residues. V was cut by 2 bases and J by 4 bases, with 9 bases left in between. Germline-derived CDR1 and CDR2 are SGHTA and FQGNSA.

This chain connects TRBV27 to TRBJ2-2; 8 bases agree with TRBD1. The CDR3 consists of 15 residues. Germline assignment: CDR1 MNHEY and CDR2 SMNVEV (reference sequence). V lost 5 bases and J lost 6; bases outside the gene matches: 8. The CDR3 sequence: CASSGTTGAAGELFF. DNA of the CDR3: TGTGCCAGCAGTGGTACGACAGGGGCGGCCGGGGAGCTGTTTTTT.

A few counts support this clonotype. V and J are TRBV18 and TRBJ2-7, with D possibly being TRBD1 (6 bases). The CDR3 spans 14 residues. The V end was cut by 6 bases, the J end by 4 bases, with 16 bases between. The germline gives CDR1 KGHSH, CDR2 LQKENI. Here the CDR3 reads CASSNIYREYEQYF. CDR3 coding DNA: TGTGCCAGCTCCAACATCTACAGGGAATACGAGCAGTACTTC.

This clonotype was seen many times. This chain uses TRBV7-9 with TRBJ1-2, with 7 bases matching TRBD1. The V and J ends lost 4 bases and 3 bases, in that order; junction bases with no gene match: 5. The CDR3 has 14 residues. Germline V CDR1 and CDR2: SEHNR, FQNEAQ (reference sequence). CDR3 nucleotides: TGTGCCAGCAGCTCCGCCGGGACAGACTATGGCTACACCTTC. Protein sequence: CASSSAGTDYGYTF.

This clonotype was seen more than once but under ten times. The chain employs TRBV24-1 and TRBJ1-2; D gene uncertain. The CDR3 is 11 residues long. Trimming took off 4 bases at V and 4 bases at J, with 3 bases between the two ends. CDR1 and CDR2 from the germline V gene are KGHDR and SFDVKD. CDR3 bases: TGTGCCACCAGTGAGGGCTATGGCTACACCTTC. Translating it yields CATSEGYGYTF.

This clonotype was found once. The rearrangement joins TRBV29-1 to TRBJ2-7, with 8 bases fitting TRBD1. The CDR3 loop spans 13 amino acids. Germline V lookup: CDR1 SQVTM, CDR2 ANQGSEA. The V gene end was trimmed by 6 bases and the J gene end by 1 base; junction bases not matched to a gene: 5. CDR3 protein: CSVSQGASYEQYF. In DNA form, the CDR3 reads TGCAGCGTATCGCAGGGGGCTTCCTACGAGCAGTACTTC.

With respect to this clonotype: A much larger clonotype is one base distant, so this may be a read error. The chain joins TRBV9 to TRBJ1-1; D is unclear. CDR3 length: 15 residues. Between the trimmed V and J ends, which lost 4 bases and 5 bases, there was a span of 18 bases. The V gene's germline CDR1 is SGDLS and CDR2 YYNGEE. The CDR3 DNA reads as TGTGCCAGCAGCCCCCGGGTAAAGACGGGGACTGAAGCTTTCTTT. Its translation is CASSPRVKTGTEAFF.

This clonotype was counted a few times. CDR3 loop: CSARLDEQFF. The CDR3 nucleotides are TGCAGTGCTAGACTGGATGAGCAGTTCTTC. The chain is built from TRBV20-1 and TRBJ2-1; D is uncertain. Between the trimmed V and J ends, which lost 2 bases and 8 bases, there was a span of 4 bases. Germline assignment: CDR1 DFQATT and CDR2 SNEGSKA (reference sequence). The CDR3 extends over 10 amino acids.

This clonotype is medium-sized within its sample. The rearrangement joins TRBV7-9 to TRBJ2-1; TRBD2 matches 13 bases. Germline values: CDR1 SEHNR, CDR2 FQNEAQ (reference sequence). V trimming: 1 base; J trimming: 7 bases; junction bases outside the gene matches: 4. This CDR3 comprises 16 residues. CDR3 amino acids: CASSLDGTSGENEQFF. As DNA, the CDR3 is TGTGCCAGCAGCTTAGACGGGACTAGCGGGGAAAATGAGCAGTTCTTC.

The chain is built from TRBV4-1 and TRBJ2-2; no clear D gene. The germline gives CDR1 MGHRA, CDR2 YSYEKL. The V and J ends lost 4 bases and 6 bases respectively, with 9 bases between them. The CDR3 consists of 13 residues. Here the CDR3 reads CASSLMTSGELFF. The CDR3 bases are TGCGCCAGCAGCCTTATGACTTCCGGGGAGCTGTTTTTT.

There are a few counts of this clonotype. CDR3 DNA: TGTGCCAGTAGCGGCTCCCTTTACGAGCAGTACTTC. Protein product: CASSGSLYEQYF. This rearrangement joins TRBV19 to TRBJ2-7; the D is unclear. Germline CDR1 is LNHDA and CDR2 is SQIVND (reference sequence). Trimming cost V 6 bases and J 4 bases, with 10 bases left between them. The CDR3 consists of 12 residues. Using reference TRBV19 and TRBJ2-7 for the parts outside the CDR3, the full variable domain is DGGITQSPKYLFRKEGQNVTLSCEQNLNHDAMYWYRQDPGQGLRLIYYSQIVNDFQKGDIAEGYSVSREKKESFPLTVTSAQKNPTAFYLCASSGSLYEQYFGPGTRLTVT.